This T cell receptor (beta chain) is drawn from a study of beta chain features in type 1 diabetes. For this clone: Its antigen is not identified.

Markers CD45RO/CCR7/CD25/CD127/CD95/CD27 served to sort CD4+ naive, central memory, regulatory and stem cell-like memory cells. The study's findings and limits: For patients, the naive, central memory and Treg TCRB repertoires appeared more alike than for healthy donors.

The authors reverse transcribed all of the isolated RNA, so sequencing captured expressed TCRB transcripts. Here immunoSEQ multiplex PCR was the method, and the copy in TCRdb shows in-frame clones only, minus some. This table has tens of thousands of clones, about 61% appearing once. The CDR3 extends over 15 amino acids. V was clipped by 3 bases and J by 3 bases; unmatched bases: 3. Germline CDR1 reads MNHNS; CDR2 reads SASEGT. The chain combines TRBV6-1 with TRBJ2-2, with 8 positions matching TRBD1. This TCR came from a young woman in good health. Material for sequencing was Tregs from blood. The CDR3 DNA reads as TGTGCCAGCAGTGAGAGGACAGGGTACACCGGGGAGCTGTTTTTT. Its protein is CASSERTGYTGELFF.